This TCR beta chain was sequenced during a study of early T cells in non-severe SARS-CoV-2 infection. TCRdb used MiXCR to reprocess the 5' RACE reads, holding one entry per CDR3 protein. The data hold some 80,000 distinct CDR3 sequences, with roughly 12% observed a single time. Germline V gives CDR1 DFQATT, CDR2 SNEGSKA (reference sequence). This CDR3 comprises 12 residues. V was pared by 4 bases and J by 7 bases, with 11 bases between. The sequencing input was whole blood. J is TRBJ2-1 and V is TRBV20-1; D is unclear. The sequence was collected from an adult who was a healthcare worker with PCR-confirmed SARS-CoV-2 infection or an uninfected control (not recorded which). The CDR3 DNA is TGCAGTGCTAAAGGTCTAAATAATGAGCAGTTCTTC. Amino acids: CSAKGLNNEQFF.